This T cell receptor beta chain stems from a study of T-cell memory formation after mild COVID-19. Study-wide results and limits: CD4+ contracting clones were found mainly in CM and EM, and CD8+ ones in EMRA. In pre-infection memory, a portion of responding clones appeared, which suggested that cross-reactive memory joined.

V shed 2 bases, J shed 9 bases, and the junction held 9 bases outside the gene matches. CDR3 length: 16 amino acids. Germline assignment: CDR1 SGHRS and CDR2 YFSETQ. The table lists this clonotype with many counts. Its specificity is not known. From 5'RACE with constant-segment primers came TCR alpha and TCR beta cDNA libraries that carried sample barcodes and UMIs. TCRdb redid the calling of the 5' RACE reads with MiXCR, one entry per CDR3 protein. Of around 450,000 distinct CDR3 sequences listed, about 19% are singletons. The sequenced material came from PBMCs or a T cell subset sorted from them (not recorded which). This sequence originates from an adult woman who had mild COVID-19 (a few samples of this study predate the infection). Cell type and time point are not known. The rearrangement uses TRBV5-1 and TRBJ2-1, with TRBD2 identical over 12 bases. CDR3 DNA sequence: TGCGCCAGCAGCTTAACTAGCGGGGGGCCAACCGGTGAGCAGTTCTTC. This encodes CASSLTSGGPTGEQFF.